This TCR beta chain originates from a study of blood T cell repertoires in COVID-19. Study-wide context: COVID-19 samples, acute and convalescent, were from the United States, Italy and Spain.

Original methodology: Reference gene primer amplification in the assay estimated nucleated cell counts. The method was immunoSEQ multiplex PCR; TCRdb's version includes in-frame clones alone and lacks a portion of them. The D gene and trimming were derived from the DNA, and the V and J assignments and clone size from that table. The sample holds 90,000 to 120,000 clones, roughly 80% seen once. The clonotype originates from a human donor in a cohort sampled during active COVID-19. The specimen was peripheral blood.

The CDR3 sequence: CASSYARQLSEQYF. The CDR3 DNA reads TGTGCCAGCAGTTACGCCAGACAGCTCTCCGAGCAGTACTTC. The J gene is TRBJ2-7, the V gene TRBV6-2 or TRBV6-3, with D tentatively TRBD1 (5 bases). CDR3 length equals 14 residues. Germline assignment: CDR1 MNHEY and CDR2 SVGEGT. V dropped 2 bases and J dropped 6 bases, with 14 bases sitting between them.